Below, one T cell receptor (beta chain) is given with its context. Participants reported their clinical history, and cohort assignment relied on those reports. Data came from immunoSEQ multiplex PCR; TCRdb stores just in-frame clones and leaves some out. Of approximately 260,000 clones in the sample, roughly 90% were seen once. The sample comes from a study of blood T cell repertoires in COVID-19. Germline CDR1 and CDR2: MGHRA and YSYEKL. The CDR3 totals 14 residues. J lost 5 bases, V lost 0 bases, and 2 bases had no gene match. Sequencing was carried out using PBMCs or T cells enriched from blood (not recorded which). This chain uses TRBV4-1 with TRBJ1-2, with TRBD1 matching over 8 bases. This TCR derives from a woman aged 30 to 39 with acute COVID-19. As DNA, the CDR3 is TGCGCCAGCAGCCAAGAACAGGGGGTGTATGGCTACACCTTC. Translation: CASSQEQGVYGYTF.